This entry concerns a single T cell receptor (beta chain). This sample stems from a study of blood T cell repertoires in COVID-19. Study at large: Researchers got acute and convalescent COVID-19 samples from the United States, Italy and Spain.

Only in-frame clones appear in the TCRdb table, and some are missing; sequencing was by immunoSEQ multiplex PCR. The sample lists hundreds of thousands of clones, approximately 86% occurring once. There are 17 residues in the CDR3. The ends were cut back, 2 bases at V and 3 bases at J, with 17 bases in the middle. Looked up from germline, CDR1 is SGDLS and CDR2 is YYNGEE. The clonotype originates from a woman between 25 and 40 years old who had recovered from COVID-19. The chain is built from TRBV9 and TRBJ2-2; the D gene is possibly TRBD2 (7 bases). The sequenced material came from peripheral blood. CDR3 bases: TGTGCCAGCAGCGTTCACAGGGAAGCGGGGTACACCGGGGAGCTGTTTTTT. It encodes CASSVHREAGYTGELFF.